Listed below are T cell receptor beta chains from one sample, sequenced in a study of early T cells in non-severe SARS-CoV-2 infection. Via MiXCR, TCRdb re-called the 5' RACE reads, giving one row per CDR3 protein. Seen here are about 52,000 distinct CDR3 sequences, roughly 11% observed once, and the top ten hold roughly a tenth. Input material: whole blood. All receptors derive from an adult who was a healthcare worker with PCR-confirmed SARS-CoV-2 infection or an uninfected control (not recorded which). Each CDR3 is given with its conserved first and last residue. A D gene is named only where the DNA matches it firmly. Expanded clones get a size class; other rows say once, few or many, or leave the size out.

-	TRBJ2-2	medium-sized	TRBV18	CASSPATGELFF	TGTGCCAGCTCACCAGCCACCGGGGAGCTGTTTTTT
-	TRBJ2-3	few	TRBV7-2	CASSLVEASVDTQYF	TGTGCCAGCAGCTTAGTAGAAGCGTCCGTGGATACGCAGTATTTT
TRBD1	TRBJ1-6	-	TRBV2	CASSRTGSVNSPLHF	TGTGCCAGCAGTAGGACAGGGTCGGTTAATTCACCCCTCCACTTT
-	TRBJ2-2	many	TRBV29-1	CSVRPNTGELFF	TGCAGCGTTAGACCAAACACCGGGGAGCTGTTTTTT
TRBD2	TRBJ2-3	few	TRBV6-5	CASSPAREGKGTDTQYF	TGTGCCAGCAGTCCCGCGAGGGAGGGGAAAGGCACAGATACGCAGTATTTT
TRBD1	TRBJ2-3	-	TRBV29-1	CSVEGTGELTDTQYF	TGCAGCGTTGAAGGGACAGGGGAATTGACAGATACGCAGTATTTT
TRBD2	TRBJ2-2	-	TRBV20-1	CSASPPTSGNTGELFF	TGCAGTGCTAGTCCGCCTACTAGCGGGAACACCGGGGAGCTGTTTTTT
TRBD2	TRBJ2-1	-	TRBV3-1	CASSQIAGGLPSEQFF	TGTGCCAGCAGCCAAATAGCGGGAGGCCTTCCTAGTGAGCAGTTCTTC
-	TRBJ1-2	-	TRBV19	CASSNPGLVVGGYTF	TGTGCCAGTAGTAACCCCGGATTAGTCGTGGGTGGCTACACCTTC
TRBD1	TRBJ2-1	-	TRBV10-1	CASSTLTGVQFF	TGCGCCAGCAGTACCCTGACAGGGGTGCAGTTCTTC
-	TRBJ2-3	-	TRBV2	CASVNRVVADTQYF	TGTGCCAGCGTAAACAGGGTTGTCGCAGATACGCAGTATTTT
TRBD2	TRBJ2-3	many	TRBV20-1	CSARTSGGSGTDTQYF	TGCAGTGCTAGAACTAGCGGGGGTTCTGGCACAGATACGCAGTATTTT
-	TRBJ2-2	few	TRBV29-1	CSVSPRATRGELFF	TGCAGCGTTTCCCCCCGGGCAACGCGCGGGGAGCTGTTTTTT
-	TRBJ2-7	few	TRBV20-1	CSARAGASSYEQYF	TGCAGTGCTAGAGCAGGGGCGAGCTCCTACGAGCAGTACTTC
-	TRBJ2-7	few	TRBV7-2	CASSFDRVGEQYF	TGTGCCAGCAGCTTTGATAGGGTGGGCGAGCAGTACTTC
TRBD2	TRBJ2-1	-	TRBV18	CASSDIGLAANEQFF	TGTGCCAGCTCTGATATAGGACTAGCGGCCAATGAGCAGTTCTTC
-	TRBJ2-6	many	TRBV9	CASSVGSSGANVLTF	TGTGCCAGCAGCGTCGGGTCGTCAGGGGCCAACGTCCTGACTTTC
-	TRBJ2-7	many	TRBV27	CASSLRLYRSPGEQYF	TGTGCCAGCAGTTTACGACTCTACAGGTCCCCCGGGGAGCAGTACTTC
-	TRBJ2-6	-	TRBV6-6	CASSPPGASGANVLTF	TGTGCCAGCAGTCCCCCTGGAGCCTCTGGGGCCAACGTCCTGACTTTC
TRBD2	TRBJ2-3	-	TRBV6-5	CASSSTSGRPDTQYF	TGTGCCAGCAGTTCCACTAGCGGGAGGCCAGATACGCAGTATTTT
-	TRBJ2-1	-	TRBV11-2	CASSLALNEQFF	TGTGCCAGCAGCCTAGCCTTAAATGAGCAGTTCTTC
-	TRBJ2-3	-	TRBV18	CASSPMVPASTDTQYF	TGTGCCAGCTCACCAATGGTTCCAGCGAGCACAGATACGCAGTATTTT
-	TRBJ2-7	few	TRBV5-1	CASAGEAYEQYF	TGCGCCAGCGCAGGGGAAGCCTACGAGCAGTACTTC
-	TRBJ2-7	many	TRBV13	CASSLVGSYEQYF	TGTGCCAGCAGCTTAGTCGGCTCCTACGAGCAGTACTTC
-	TRBJ2-1	many	TRBV5-1	CASKGDNEQFF	TGCGCCAGCAAAGGGGACAATGAGCAGTTCTTC
-	TRBJ1-1	many	TRBV7-9	CASSMDLNTEAFF	TGTGCCAGCAGTATGGACTTGAACACTGAAGCTTTCTTT
TRBD1	TRBJ2-3	-	TRBV11-3	CASSPGQGAQDTQYF	TGTGCCAGCAGCCCGGGACAGGGGGCGCAAGATACGCAGTATTTT
TRBD1	TRBJ1-6	many	TRBV15	CATSSPRGRNSPLHF	TGTGCCACCAGCAGCCCCAGGGGGCGTAATTCACCCCTCCACTTT
-	TRBJ2-3	-	TRBV6-1	CASSEARSADTQYF	TGTGCCAGCAGTGAAGCAAGATCGGCGGATACGCAGTATTTT
-	TRBJ1-1	-	TRBV2	CASSQKGAFF	TGTGCCAGCAGCCAAAAGGGGGCTTTCTTT
TRBD1	TRBJ1-4	few	TRBV11-2	CASSKQGARSEKLFF	TGTGCCAGCAGCAAACAGGGGGCGCGGAGTGAAAAACTGTTTTTT
-	TRBJ2-7	-	TRBV21-1	CASSKAGTGRAWVEQYF	TGTGCCAGCAGCAAAGCAGGCACAGGACGCGCGTGGGTCGAGCAGTACTTC